This T cell receptor (beta chain) is drawn from a study of shared clonotypes between healthy human individuals. About the research overall: There were three CD4 naive, three CD4 memory, two CD8 naive and one CD8 memory plates per donor. General study points: Memory subsets generally showed smaller estimated richness than naive subsets did. Specimens sampled were limited to blood, with tissue repertoires likely differing.

The protocol was immunoSEQ multiplex PCR, while the TCRdb copy is restricted to in-frame clones and leaves out a portion. This sample has approximately 1,500,000 clones, with 95% to 99% found just once. A note on this clone: Its antigen is still unknown.

The TCR comes from a man under 40 in good health. The sample was naive CD4+ T cells sorted from blood. Subset reported: CD45RA+ positively selected.

CDR3 region: CALGGSGDEQYF. The CDR3 DNA follows: TGTGCCCTTGGTGGGAGTGGCGACGAGCAGTACTTC. The chain has TRBV6-5 and TRBJ2-7; D is possibly TRBD2 (5 bases). The CDR3 totals 12 residues. V was cut by 11 bases and J by 5 bases, with 16 bases left in between. Germline CDR1 MNHEY, CDR2 SVGAGI.